The next 18 T cell receptor beta chains were all read from a single sample in a study of glioma-infiltrating T cells. TCR alpha and beta CDR3 regions were amplified from RNA using iRepertoire nested multiplex PCR. TCRdb ran MiXCR on the multiplex PCR reads and lists one entry per CDR3 protein. The sample lists roughly 100,000 distinct CDR3 sequences, approximately 28% occurring once. The material sequenced was glioma tissue, nonneoplastic brain tissue, or PBMCs (not recorded which). These receptors all come from a human donor with low-grade glioma or glioblastoma, undergoing nonglioma brain surgery, or in good health (not recorded which).

This clonotype was seen ten or more times. The rearrangement uses TRBV14 and TRBJ1-1; TRBD1 matches at 8 bases. Germline CDR1 SGHDN, CDR2 FVKESK. CDR3 length equals 18 residues. V was clipped by 4 bases and J by 3 bases; unmatched bases: 16. The CDR3 spells CASSPTGTGGWRDTEAFF. Here the CDR3 DNA reads TGTGCCAGCAGCCCTACCGGGACAGGTGGCTGGCGGGACACTGAAGCTTTCTTT.

As regards this clonotype: Its ends do not fully match the called genes, so a read error is possible. The rearrangement links TRBV29-1 to TRBJ1-2, with D maybe TRBD1 (6 bases). This CDR3 has 11 amino acids. CDR1 is SQVTM, CDR2 ANQGSEA, per germline. CDR3: CSYRAGTGYTF. DNA of the CDR3: TGTAGCTACAGGGCGGGAACAGGCTACACCTTC. The full variable domain, in which reference TRBV29-1 and TRBJ1-2 provide the parts outside the CDR3, is SAVISQKPSRDICQRGTSLTIQCQVDSQVTMMFWYRQQPGQSLTLIATANQGSEATYESGFVIDKFPISRPNLTFSTLTVSNMSPEDSSIYLCSYRAGTGYTFGSGTRLTVV.

The CDR3: CASSLMGATSYEQYF. The CDR3 DNA reads TGTGCCAGCAGCTTAATGGGGGCCACGAGCTACGAGCAGTACTTC. This chain uses TRBV7-3 with TRBJ2-7; perhaps TRBD1 as D (6 bases). This CDR3 has 15 amino acids. Trimming left V 1 base short and J 3 bases short, with 13 bases between. Germline CDR1 SGHTA, CDR2 FQGTGA.

The V and J genes are TRBV5-6 and TRBJ1-2; 7 bases are a match to TRBD1. CDR1 is SGHDT and CDR2 is YYEEEE in the germline V gene. Trimming took 1 base from V and 4 from J; bases not matched to a gene: 4. This CDR3 is 14 amino acids long. In nucleotides, the CDR3 is TGTGCCAGCAGCTTGTCGGACAGGATCTATGGCTACACCTTC. Amino acids: CASSLSDRIYGYTF.

The V gene is TRBV5-1, the J gene TRBJ2-3, with 11 bases identical to TRBD1. Germline loops: CDR1 SGHRS, CDR2 YFSETQ. Losses at the gene ends were 4 bases for V and 5 bases for J; bases not matched to a gene: 3. There are 14 residues in the CDR3. The DNA for the CDR3 is TGCGCCAGCAGCAGGACAGGGGGCGGAGATACGCAGTATTTT. Translating gives CASSRTGGGDTQYF.

This clonotype was recorded many times. The genes are TRBV6-1 and TRBJ2-5; D unclear. From germline, CDR1 is MNHNS and CDR2 SASEGT. V lost 6 bases, J lost 6 bases, and 8 bases lay in between. The CDR3 runs 11 residues. DNA of the CDR3: TGTGCCAGCAGACACGCGAAGACCCAGTACTTC. Translated, it gives CASRHAKTQYF.

This clonotype was observed many times. This chain joins TRBV19 and TRBJ1-5; 9 nucleotides match TRBD1. The V gene end was trimmed by 6 bases and the J gene end by 2 bases; junction bases not matched to a gene: 8. Germline lookup yields CDR1 LNHDA and CDR2 SQIVND (reference sequence). The CDR3 runs to 16 residues. The DNA for the CDR3 is TGTGCCAGTAGGCCGGGACAGGGATCCGGCAATCAGCCCCAGCATTTT. Residues: CASRPGQGSGNQPQHF.

V is TRBV30 and J is TRBJ1-1; D is unclear. Between the trimmed V and J ends, which lost 4 bases and 5 bases, there was a span of 17 bases. CDR1 and CDR2 from the germline V gene are GTSNPN and SVGIG (reference sequence). The CDR3 has 14 residues. Here the CDR3 DNA reads TGTGCCTGGAAAGCCGGGCGGGCATCAACTGAAGCTTTCTTT. Amino acids: CAWKAGRASTEAFF. Complete variable domain (other parts from reference TRBV30 and TRBJ1-1): SQTIHQWPATLVQPVGSPLSLECTVEGTSNPNLYWYRQAAGRGLQLLFYSVGIGQISSEVPQNLSASRPQDRQFILSSKKLLLSDSGFYLCAWKAGRASTEAFFGQGTRLTVV.

This clonotype was seen a few times. V gene TRBV4-2 combines with J gene TRBJ2-1; 7 nucleotides match TRBD2. The germline CDR1 and CDR2 sequences are LGHNA and YNFKEQ. The CDR3 is 14 amino acids. With 1 base clipped from V and 6 bases from J, the junction kept 3 bases outside the gene matches. This CDR3 reads CASSQVGEGNEQFF. The CDR3 DNA is TGTGCCAGCAGCCAAGTCGGGGAGGGCAATGAGCAGTTCTTC.

Turning to this clonotype: Compared with germline, one end of the junction differs, possibly owing to a read error. The J gene is TRBJ2-7, the V gene TRBV6-4, with D hard to call. The V gene's germline CDR1 is MRHNA and CDR2 SNTAGT. The CDR3 is 13 residues long. The CDR3 is CANSDETHYEQYF. CDR3 nucleotide sequence: TGTGCCAACAGTGACGAGACACACTACGAGCAGTACTTC.

With respect to this clonotype: A much larger clone is a single base away; this may be a read error. The gene calls are TRBV3-1 and TRBJ1-1, with D perhaps TRBD1 (6 bases). The CDR3 has 14 residues. CDR1 is LGHDT and CDR2 is YNNKEL in the germline V gene (reference sequence). Written as DNA, the CDR3 is TGTGCCAGCAGCCTTGAGGGGGTGAACACTGAAGCTTGCTTT. It encodes CASSLEGVNTEACF.

In this sample, this clonotype turned up many times. The chain couples TRBV6-1 to TRBJ1-1; 9 bases are a match to TRBD1. CDR1 MNHNS and CDR2 SASEGT come from the germline V gene. The CDR3 is 16 residues long. V shed 7 bases, J shed 5 bases, and the junction held 14 bases outside the gene matches. CDR3 DNA: TGTGCCAGCAACTCACAGGGGGCGCTGAGAGGGACTGAAGCTTTCTTT. Translated: CASNSQGALRGTEAFF.

Concerning this clonotype itself: The CDR3 end shows no conserved phenylalanine or tryptophan, and so a read error is likely. The limits of the CDR3 on the DNA are not certain, so only TCRdb's listed CDR3 is given. The chain is built from TRBV12-3 or TRBV12-4 and TRBJ2-3; the table's D call TRBD1 went unverified against the DNA. From its first to its last residue, the CDR3 has 12 amino acids. The CDR3 loop is CASISGGALPYL.

With regard to this clonotype: A read error may explain this, as a much larger clone is one base away. This chain joins TRBV25-1 and TRBJ1-2; TRBD1 aligns across 10 bases. Germline V gene data show CDR1 as MGHDK and CDR2 as SYGVNS. The CDR3 is made up of 14 amino acids. The CDR3 DNA is TGTGCCAACAGTAAATTGGGACAGGGGTATGGCTACACCTTC. Residues: CANSKLGQGYGYTF.

In its sample, this clonotype was seen once. The chain carries TRBV13 and TRBJ2-5; D remains unclear. CDR3 size: 13 residues. Trimming left V 2 bases short and J 2 bases short, with 6 bases between. Germline CDR1 and CDR2: PRHDT and FYEKMQ (reference sequence). The CDR3 here is CASSLLQQETQYF. The CDR3, as DNA: TGTGCCAGCAGCTTACTACAGCAAGAGACCCAGTACTTC.

This clonotype was found many times. CDR3 DNA: TGTGCCAGCAGTTCCGGGACACCTAGCTCCTACAATGAGCAGTTCTTC. It specifies CASSSGTPSSYNEQFF. The rearrangement links TRBV7-8 to TRBJ2-1, with TRBD1 as a possible D gene (6 bases). CDR1 and CDR2 (germline): SGHVS, FQNEAQ. Trimming shortened V by 6 bases and J by 0 bases, and 15 bases separated the two germline ends. CDR3 length equals 16 residues.

With regard to this clonotype: A much larger clonotype is one base distant, so this may be a read error. The chain joins TRBV4-3 to TRBJ1-2; 8 nucleotides match TRBD1. CDR1 LGHNA and CDR2 YSLEER come from the germline V gene. The CDR3 covers 15 residues. CDR3 DNA sequence: TGCGCCAGCAGCAAAGATCAGGGGGCATGGTATGGCTACACCTTC. Its translation: CASSKDQGAWYGYTF.

This sequence joins TRBV29-1 and TRBJ2-6, with D unresolved. The CDR3 loop spans 16 amino acids. CDR1 is SQVTM, CDR2 ANQGSEA, per germline. Trimming stripped 7 bases from V and 0 bases from J, with 16 bases between. The DNA of the CDR3 is TGCAGCGCCTACCCGGACGGAAACTCTGGGGCCAACGTCCTGACTTTC. It translates to CSAYPDGNSGANVLTF.